This record concerns one TCR beta chain sequence. Deletions cut 4 bases from V and 9 bases from J, with 11 bases between. Germline V gene lookup returns CDR1 SGHTS and CDR2 YDEGEE. The CDR3 is made up of 12 amino acids. The data are from a study of CD8 T cells in Susac syndrome. Study as a whole: Sequenced Susac syndrome patients included more than five with clinically active disease and roughly 8 in remission.

The authors negatively isolated CD8+ and CD4+ T cells and FACS-enriched TEMRA cells. After extraction with the RNeasy kit, roughly 0.5 to 1 ug of the RNA was reverse transcribed using random hexamers. The immunoSEQ assay covered 54 Vbeta and 13 Jbeta segments for CDR3. TCRdb re-derived calls from the immunoSEQ multiplex PCR reads in MiXCR, one entry per CDR3 protein. The sample includes 80,000 or so distinct CDR3 sequences, about 92% of them seen just once. Sequencing was done on a sample of CD4+ T cells from PBMCs. The sequence derives from a human donor with Susac syndrome. The chain links TRBV5-8 to TRBJ1-5, with D perhaps matching TRBD1 (6 bases). Written as DNA, the CDR3 is TGTGCCAGCAGCATGGACAGCCGGCCCCAGCATTTT. This translates into CASSMDSRPQHF.